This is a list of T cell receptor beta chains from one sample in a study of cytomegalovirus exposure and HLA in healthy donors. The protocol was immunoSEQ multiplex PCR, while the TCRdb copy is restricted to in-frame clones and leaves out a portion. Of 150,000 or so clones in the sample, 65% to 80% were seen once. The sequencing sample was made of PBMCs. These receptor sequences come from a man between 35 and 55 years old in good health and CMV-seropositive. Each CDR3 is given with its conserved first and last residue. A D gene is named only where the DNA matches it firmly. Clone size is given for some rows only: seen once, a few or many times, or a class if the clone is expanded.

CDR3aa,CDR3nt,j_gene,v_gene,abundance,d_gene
CASSQLAVSYEQYF,TGTGCCAGCAGCCAACTAGCGGTCTCCTACGAGCAGTACTTC,TRBJ2-7,TRBV14,-,TRBD2
CASRPIPELHNEQFF,TGTGCAAGTCGCCCTATCCCCGAGCTTCACAATGAGCAGTTCTTC,TRBJ2-1,TRBV12-2,few,-
CASSLVTRLAGDYEQYF,TGTGCCAGCAGCTTAGTAACCAGACTAGCGGGGGACTACGAGCAGTACTTC,TRBJ2-7,TRBV7-9,-,TRBD2
CASRATSGPYNEQFF,TGTGCCAGCAGAGCGACTAGCGGGCCCTACAATGAGCAGTTCTTC,TRBJ2-1,TRBV6-5,-,TRBD2
CASIRIQNSPLHF,TGTGCCAGCATCAGAATTCAAAATTCACCCCTCCACTTT,TRBJ1-6,TRBV6-5,-,-
CASMEVSNQPQHF,TGTGCCAGCATGGAGGTCAGCAATCAGCCCCAGCATTTT,TRBJ1-5,TRBV6-6,-,-
CASSRLQGAYGYTF,TGTGCCAGCAGCCGCCTCCAGGGGGCCTATGGCTACACCTTC,TRBJ1-2,TRBV7-2,-,TRBD1
CASRAGFYEQYF,TGTGCCAGCAGGGCGGGGTTTTACGAGCAGTACTTC,TRBJ2-7,TRBV2,-,-
CSVGGALQGYTF,TGCAGCGTTGGGGGAGCCCTTCAAGGCTACACCTTC,TRBJ1-2,TRBV29-1,few,-
CASSPRTGTYEQYF,TGTGCCAGCAGCCCTCGGACAGGAACCTACGAGCAGTACTTC,TRBJ2-7,TRBV9,-,TRBD1
CASSPHDRGSYEQYF,TGTGCCAGCAGTCCCCATGACCGGGGGTCCTACGAGCAGTACTTC,TRBJ2-7,TRBV27,-,-
CASNLAGQGASEQYF,TGTGCCAGCAACCTAGCGGGGCAGGGGGCGAGCGAGCAGTACTTC,TRBJ2-7,TRBV7-2,few,-
CASSRPGLAGTGELFF,TGTGCCAGCAGCCGGCCGGGTCTAGCAGGCACCGGGGAGCTGTTTTTT,TRBJ2-2,TRBV7-9,-,-
CASSEMTRYEQYF,TGTGCCAGCAGTGAGATGACTAGGTACGAGCAGTACTTC,TRBJ2-7,TRBV2,-,-
CASSFRGTSTETQYF,TGTGCCAGCAGCTTTCGTGGGACTAGCACTGAGACCCAGTACTTC,TRBJ2-5,TRBV7-3,-,TRBD2
CALGPKTQYF,TGTGCCTTGGGCCCGAAGACCCAGTACTTC,TRBJ2-5,TRBV25-1,once,-
CASKGTAREKLFF,TGTGCCAGCAAAGGGACAGCGCGAGAAAAACTGTTTTTT,TRBJ1-4,TRBV28,once,TRBD1
CASSRDYSYEQYF,TGTGCCAGCAGCCGGGACTACTCCTACGAGCAGTACTTC,TRBJ2-7,TRBV7-2,-,TRBD2
CASSLGGGTGELFF,TGTGCCAGCAGCTTGGGGGGGGGCACCGGGGAGCTGTTTTTT,TRBJ2-2,TRBV7-8,-,TRBD2
CASSQVGWREVHDEQFF,TGTGCCAGCAGCCAAGTAGGTTGGCGGGAGGTCCATGATGAGCAGTTCTTC,TRBJ2-1,TRBV14,-,TRBD2
CASSQSSGYTF,TGTGCCAGCAGCCAATCGAGCGGCTACACCTTC,TRBJ1-2,TRBV16,-,-
CASSEESPGAYF,TGTGCCAGCAGTGAAGAATCTCCGGGAGCGTACTTC,TRBJ2-4,TRBV2,-,-
CASSLGGRGSNTEAFF,TGTGCCAGCAGCTTAGGAGGTCGGGGATCGAACACTGAAGCTTTCTTT,TRBJ1-1,TRBV7-6,once,-
CASSLAGGTDTQYF,TGTGCCAGCAGCTTGGCCGGAGGGACAGATACGCAGTATTTT,TRBJ2-3,TRBV7-6,-,-
CASSLALGGFTEAFF,TGTGCCAGCAGCTTAGCGCTGGGGGGATTCACTGAAGCTTTCTTT,TRBJ1-1,TRBV7-8,-,-
CASSSGEITGELFF,TGTGCCAGTAGTTCGGGAGAGATTACCGGGGAGCTGTTTTTT,TRBJ2-2,TRBV19,-,-
CASSPSQGAGYGYTF,TGTGCCAGCTCACCATCCCAGGGGGCGGGGTATGGCTACACCTTC,TRBJ1-2,TRBV18,-,TRBD1
CASSLVTGGLDEQYF,TGCGCCAGCAGCTTGGTGACGGGAGGTCTGGACGAGCAGTACTTC,TRBJ2-7,TRBV5-1,-,TRBD2
CSARVGSVISGELFF,TGCAGCGCCCGGGTGGGTTCAGTAATTTCCGGGGAGCTGTTTTTT,TRBJ2-2,TRBV29-1,-,-
CASSSTGANTEAFF,TGCGCCAGCAGCTCGACAGGGGCGAACACTGAAGCTTTCTTT,TRBJ1-1,TRBV5-1,-,TRBD1
CASGWSGGGEQYF,TGTGCCAGCGGATGGAGCGGGGGAGGGGAGCAGTACTTC,TRBJ2-7,TRBV25-1,-,TRBD2
CASSQGATWGEQYF,TGTGCCAGCAGCCAGGGGGCTACCTGGGGCGAGCAGTACTTC,TRBJ2-7,TRBV7-9,-,TRBD1
CASSQLANRGTEAFF,TGTGCCAGCAGCCAATTAGCTAACAGGGGCACTGAAGCTTTCTTT,TRBJ1-1,TRBV4-2,medium-sized,TRBD1
CASSLDYSYNEQFF,TGCGCCAGCAGCTTGGACTACTCCTACAATGAGCAGTTCTTC,TRBJ2-1,TRBV5-1,-,-
CATQLGNSGPYNEQFF,TGTGCCACCCAATTGGGAAATAGCGGCCCCTACAATGAGCAGTTCTTC,TRBJ2-1,TRBV10-3,-,-
CASSMGQGSEKLFF,TGCGCCAGCAGCATGGGACAGGGGAGTGAAAAACTGTTTTTT,TRBJ1-4,TRBV5-1,-,TRBD1
CASSLESENQPQHF,TGTGCCAGCAGCTTAGAGTCGGAGAATCAGCCCCAGCATTTT,TRBJ1-5,TRBV7-9,few,-
CASSIVLLAARGEQYF,TGTGCCAGTAGTATAGTTCTCCTAGCGGCACGTGGCGAGCAGTACTTC,TRBJ2-7,TRBV19,-,TRBD2
CASKMGGQVWGEQFF,TGTGCCAGCAAAATGGGGGGACAGGTCTGGGGTGAGCAGTTCTTC,TRBJ2-1,TRBV6-6,few,TRBD1
CASSLVGSGRIDEQYF,TGTGCCAGCAGCTTGGTCGGTAGCGGGAGGATCGACGAGCAGTACTTC,TRBJ2-7,TRBV5-6,-,TRBD2
CASSRASGGFTDTQYF,TGTGCCAGTAGTCGGGCTAGCGGGGGGTTCACAGATACGCAGTATTTT,TRBJ2-3,TRBV19,-,TRBD2
CASCDRYHSGANGLTF,TGTGCCAGTTGCGACAGGTACCACTCTGGGGCCAACGGCCTGACTTTC,TRBJ2-6,TRBV19,few,-
CAISEFQEREGPDTQYF,TGTGCCATCAGTGAGTTTCAAGAGCGGGAGGGGCCAGATACGCAGTATTTT,TRBJ2-3,TRBV10-3,once,TRBD2
CASSSTSGLYNEQFF,TGTGCCAGCAGCAGTACTAGCGGCCTCTACAATGAGCAGTTCTTC,TRBJ2-1,TRBV28,-,TRBD2
CASSLTPTSGDTQYF,TGTGCCAGCAGCCTCACCCCTACTAGCGGAGATACGCAGTATTTT,TRBJ2-3,TRBV5-6,-,TRBD2
CSVGGDRGYNEQYF,TGCAGCGTTGGCGGTGACAGGGGGTACAACGAGCAGTACTTC,TRBJ2-7,TRBV29-1,-,TRBD1
CASSSGRADTQYF,TGTGCCAGCTCTAGCGGGAGGGCAGATACGCAGTATTTT,TRBJ2-3,TRBV9,-,TRBD2
CAWSKGTGGSQPQHF,TGTGCCTGGAGCAAAGGGACAGGGGGAAGTCAGCCCCAGCATTTT,TRBJ1-5,TRBV30,-,TRBD1
CASSHLLVPETQYF,TGTGCCAGCAGCCATTTACTAGTTCCTGAGACCCAGTACTTC,TRBJ2-5,TRBV7-9,-,-
CASSSRANYGYTF,TGTGCCAGCAGTTCAAGAGCTAACTATGGCTACACCTTC,TRBJ1-2,TRBV28,-,-
CASTKTGADTQYF,TGTGCCAGCACCAAGACAGGGGCGGATACGCAGTATTTT,TRBJ2-3,TRBV2,-,TRBD1
CASSGSALNTGELFF,TGTGCCAGCAGCGGTAGCGCTCTGAACACCGGGGAGCTGTTTTTT,TRBJ2-2,TRBV9,once,-
CASGDSTRNIQYF,TGTGCTAGTGGTGACAGTACTCGGAACATTCAGTACTTC,TRBJ2-4,TRBV12-5,-,-
CASSVGRGLGNEQFF,TGTGCCAGCAGTGTCGGCCGGGGGTTGGGCAATGAGCAGTTCTTC,TRBJ2-1,TRBV6-4,-,-